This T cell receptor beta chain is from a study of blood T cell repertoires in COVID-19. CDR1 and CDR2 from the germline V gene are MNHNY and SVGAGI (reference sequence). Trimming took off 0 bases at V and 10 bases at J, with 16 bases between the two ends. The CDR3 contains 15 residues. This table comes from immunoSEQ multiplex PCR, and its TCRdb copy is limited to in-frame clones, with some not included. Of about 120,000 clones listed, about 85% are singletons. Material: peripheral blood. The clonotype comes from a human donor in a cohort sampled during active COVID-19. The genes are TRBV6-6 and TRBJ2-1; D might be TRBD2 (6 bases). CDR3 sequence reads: CASSYSRLGFGEQFF. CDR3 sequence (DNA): TGTGCCAGCAGTTACTCCCGACTAGGATTCGGAGAGCAGTTCTTC.